This T cell receptor beta chain came from a study of blood T cell repertoires in COVID-19. At the level of the study: Italy, Spain and the United States were the sources of the convalescent and acute COVID-19 samples.

The CDR3 is 12 amino acids. Trimming shortened V by 4 bases and J by 3 bases, and 5 bases separated the two germline ends. Germline CDR1 is WSHSY and CDR2 is SAAADI. Original methodology: Amplification from reference gene primers served as the basis for estimated nucleated cell counts. Some clones are missing from TCRdb's copy, which holds only in-frame ones; the method was immunoSEQ multiplex PCR. That table is the source of V, J and clone size, and D and trimming were worked out from the DNA. The sample has tens of thousands of clones, about 82% seen once; the top ten hold less than 4.5%. This clone was counted only a few times. Each participant's cohort was designated according to participant-reported clinical history.

The sample consisted of PBMCs or T cells enriched from blood (not recorded which). The source of this sequence is a woman in her thirties or forties with acute COVID-19. The chain joins TRBV10-2 to TRBJ2-3, with D hard to call. The CDR3 nucleotides are TGCGCCAGCAGTGCAATGACAGATACGCAGTATTTT. This sequence encodes CASSAMTDTQYF.